A selection of T cell receptor beta chains follows, all from one sample in a study of cytomegalovirus exposure and HLA in healthy donors. Measured with immunoSEQ multiplex PCR; TCRdb has only the in-frame clones, and not every one. The sample lists about 120,000 clones, roughly 80% occurring once. The specimen sequenced was PBMCs. These receptors were taken from a middle-aged woman in good health and CMV-seropositive. Both conserved end residues are part of each CDR3. Fields, in order: clone size, D gene, V gene, J gene, CDR3 protein, CDR3 DNA. A D gene is named only where the DNA matches it firmly. Rows give clone size only sometimes, using once, few, many, or a class for an expanded clone.

clone size: NA; D gene: NA; V gene: TRBV15; J gene: TRBJ1-4; CDR3 protein: CATSRSRGSSNEKLFF; CDR3 DNA: TGTGCCACCAGCAGATCCCGGGGGTCATCTAATGAAAAACTGTTTTTT
clone size: NA; D gene: NA; V gene: TRBV5-1; J gene: TRBJ1-6; CDR3 protein: CASSSEKGSLHF; CDR3 DNA: TGCGCCAGCAGCTCCGAGAAGGGGTCCCTCCACTTT
clone size: few; D gene: NA; V gene: TRBV20-1; J gene: TRBJ1-2; CDR3 protein: CSAGKPYGYTF; CDR3 DNA: TGCAGTGCCGGTAAGCCCTATGGCTACACCTTC
clone size: NA; D gene: TRBD1; V gene: TRBV2; J gene: TRBJ1-3; CDR3 protein: CASMKGQALDGNTIYF; CDR3 DNA: TGTGCCAGCATGAAGGGACAGGCTCTAGATGGAAACACCATATATTTT
clone size: NA; D gene: NA; V gene: TRBV5-4; J gene: TRBJ2-5; CDR3 protein: CASSPRTEEQYF; CDR3 DNA: TGTGCCAGCAGCCCCCGGACAGAGGAGCAGTACTTC
clone size: NA; D gene: NA; V gene: TRBV7-2; J gene: TRBJ1-2; CDR3 protein: CASSPQVQGDYGYTF; CDR3 DNA: TGTGCCAGCAGCCCACAGGTCCAAGGCGACTATGGCTACACCTTC
clone size: NA; D gene: NA; V gene: TRBV6-5; J gene: TRBJ1-5; CDR3 protein: CATRQSLYSNQPQHF; CDR3 DNA: TGTGCCACCCGACAGAGTCTTTATAGCAATCAGCCCCAGCATTTT
clone size: NA; D gene: TRBD1; V gene: TRBV2; J gene: TRBJ1-3; CDR3 protein: CASSEQPRGSGNTIYF; CDR3 DNA: TGTGCCAGCAGTGAGCAACCCAGGGGGTCTGGAAACACCATATATTTT
clone size: NA; D gene: TRBD2; V gene: TRBV7-2; J gene: TRBJ2-1; CDR3 protein: CASTGLAGTYNEQFF; CDR3 DNA: TGTGCCAGCACGGGACTAGCGGGAACGTACAATGAGCAGTTCTTC
clone size: NA; D gene: NA; V gene: TRBV5-4; J gene: TRBJ1-3; CDR3 protein: CASSRDTASGNTIYF; CDR3 DNA: TGTGCCAGCAGCCGGGACACAGCCTCTGGAAACACCATATATTTT
clone size: NA; D gene: TRBD1; V gene: TRBV19; J gene: TRBJ2-7; CDR3 protein: CASRPDRGTYEQYF; CDR3 DNA: TGTGCCAGTAGACCAGACAGGGGAACCTACGAGCAGTACTTC
clone size: NA; D gene: TRBD1; V gene: TRBV19; J gene: TRBJ1-2; CDR3 protein: CASSSDRGSYGYTF; CDR3 DNA: TGTGCCAGTAGTTCGGACAGGGGGAGTTATGGCTACACCTTC
clone size: NA; D gene: NA; V gene: TRBV7-8; J gene: TRBJ1-6; CDR3 protein: CASSLVSQDNSPLHF; CDR3 DNA: TGTGCCAGCAGCTTAGTGTCACAGGATAATTCACCCCTCCACTTT
clone size: once; D gene: NA; V gene: TRBV11-3; J gene: TRBJ2-7; CDR3 protein: CASSAEARLPNYEQYF; CDR3 DNA: TGTGCCAGCAGCGCAGAGGCGCGATTACCCAACTACGAGCAGTACTTC
clone size: once; D gene: TRBD1; V gene: TRBV18; J gene: TRBJ1-2; CDR3 protein: CASSRTGPGYGYTF; CDR3 DNA: TGTGCCAGCTCAAGGACAGGGCCCGGCTATGGCTACACCTTC
clone size: NA; D gene: TRBD2; V gene: TRBV6-1; J gene: TRBJ2-5; CDR3 protein: CASRVAGGRETQYF; CDR3 DNA: TGTGCCAGCAGAGTAGCGGGGGGCCGCGAGACCCAGTACTTC
clone size: NA; D gene: NA; V gene: TRBV6-1; J gene: TRBJ1-1; CDR3 protein: CASSVYPEAFF; CDR3 DNA: TGTGCCAGCAGTGTATATCCTGAAGCTTTCTTT
clone size: NA; D gene: TRBD1; V gene: TRBV9; J gene: TRBJ2-7; CDR3 protein: CASSATIFTGGDEQYF; CDR3 DNA: TGTGCCAGCAGCGCTACGATCTTTACAGGGGGCGACGAGCAGTACTTC
clone size: NA; D gene: NA; V gene: TRBV6-1; J gene: TRBJ1-1; CDR3 protein: CASSARGTEAFF; CDR3 DNA: TGTGCCAGCAGCGCCAGGGGCACTGAAGCTTTCTTT